These T cell receptor beta chains were read from a single sample in a study of blood T cell repertoires in COVID-19. Profiling relied on immunoSEQ multiplex PCR, and the TCRdb table lists in-frame clones only, not all of them. The table has roughly 150,000 clones, around 88% seen once. Sequences were obtained from peripheral blood. Every receptor here comes from a human donor in a cohort sampled during active COVID-19. CDR3s include the opening cysteine and the closing phenylalanine or tryptophan. A D gene is named only where the DNA matches it firmly. Size is omitted from some rows. Given values are once, few, many or a class for expanded clones.

v_gene	j_gene	d_gene	abundance	CDR3aa	CDR3nt
TRBV6-5	TRBJ1-5	TRBD1	NA	CASSFGTGNNQPQHF	TGTGCCAGCAGCTTCGGGACAGGGAACAATCAGCCCCAGCATTTT
TRBV9	TRBJ1-3	NA	NA	CASSDDRMSGNTIYF	TGTGCCAGCAGCGACGACAGGATGTCTGGAAACACCATATATTTT
TRBV2	TRBJ2-7	NA	NA	CASSEGRGALYEQYF	TGTGCCAGCAGTGAAGGGAGAGGAGCCCTTTACGAGCAGTACTTC
TRBV11-2	TRBJ2-7	TRBD1	NA	CASSFRGQGAYEQYF	TGTGCCAGCAGCTTTAGGGGACAGGGAGCCTACGAGCAGTACTTC
TRBV6-6	TRBJ2-1	TRBD2	NA	CASSYVSGRDNEQFF	TGTGCCAGCAGTTACGTGTCGGGGAGGGACAATGAGCAGTTCTTC
TRBV7-2	TRBJ1-1	NA	NA	CASSLEAGTEAFF	TGTGCCAGCAGCCTCGAGGCGGGCACTGAAGCTTTCTTT
TRBV29-1	TRBJ2-7	TRBD2	NA	CSVDRTGTSFGEQYF	TGCAGCGTTGATCGGACTGGGACTAGTTTTGGGGAGCAGTACTTC
TRBV5-8	TRBJ2-1	TRBD2	NA	CASSFGLASYNEQFF	TGTGCCAGCAGCTTCGGACTAGCGAGCTACAATGAGCAGTTCTTC
TRBV6-5	TRBJ1-4	TRBD1	NA	CASSYSTVSGGEKLFF	TGTGCCAGCAGTTACTCGACTGTATCAGGGGGTGAAAAACTGTTTTTT
TRBV6-2/TRBV6-3	TRBJ2-1	TRBD2	NA	CASSAPPSGGAVPEQFF	TGTGCCAGCAGCGCCCCTCCTAGCGGGGGGGCTGTCCCTGAGCAGTTCTTC
TRBV19	TRBJ2-3	TRBD1	NA	CASRKRQGASTDTQYF	TGTGCCAGTCGTAAAAGACAGGGGGCCAGCACAGATACGCAGTATTTT
TRBV11-3	TRBJ1-2	NA	NA	CASSLRELYGYTF	TGTGCCAGCAGCCTCCGGGAGCTCTATGGCTACACCTTC
TRBV11-2	TRBJ2-7	TRBD1	few	CASSSTGGSRYEQYF	TGTGCCAGCAGCTCGACAGGGGGAAGTCGTTACGAGCAGTACTTC
TRBV7-9	TRBJ2-2	TRBD1	NA	CASSLLLGTGSTGELFF	TGTGCCAGCAGCTTATTACTCGGGACAGGGTCGACCGGGGAGCTGTTTTTT
TRBV5-8	TRBJ2-1	TRBD1	NA	CASSLGTGTYNEQFF	TGTGCCAGCAGCTTAGGGACAGGGACCTACAATGAGCAGTTCTTC
TRBV10-3	TRBJ2-7	NA	NA	CAISEPRDQTTYEQYF	TGTGCCATCAGTGAACCGAGAGATCAGACTACCTACGAGCAGTACTTC
TRBV2	TRBJ1-1	NA	NA	CASSEYARESRAFF	TGTGCCAGCAGTGAATATGCGAGGGAGTCAAGAGCTTTCTTT
TRBV7-9	TRBJ1-5	NA	NA	CASSNDNRVDGPQHF	TGTGCCAGCAGCAACGACAACAGGGTTGACGGGCCCCAGCATTTT
TRBV6-2/TRBV6-3	TRBJ2-3	NA	NA	CASSHLRGGAFPDTQYF	TGTGCCAGCAGCCACCTAAGAGGGGGGGCTTTCCCAGATACGCAGTATTTT
TRBV28	TRBJ2-5	TRBD1	NA	CASRGTAILETQYF	TGTGCCAGCAGAGGGACAGCAATTTTAGAGACCCAGTACTTC
TRBV5-1	TRBJ2-3	TRBD2	NA	CASSLWAGGPTDTQYF	TGCGCCAGCAGCTTGTGGGCGGGGGGGCCGACAGATACGCAGTATTTT
TRBV29-1	TRBJ2-2	TRBD1	NA	CSVGTQGANTGELFF	TGCAGCGTTGGAACACAGGGGGCGAACACCGGGGAGCTGTTTTTT
TRBV5-1	TRBJ2-7	TRBD2	NA	CASSLGGLAGYEQYF	TGCGCCAGCAGCTTGGGAGGACTAGCTGGTTACGAGCAGTACTTC
TRBV12-3/TRBV12-4	TRBJ2-5	NA	NA	CASSSLWETQYF	TGTGCCAGCAGTAGCCTCTGGGAGACCCAGTACTTC
TRBV27	TRBJ2-7	NA	NA	CASSSRDTPYEQYF	TGTGCCAGCAGTAGCCGGGACACCCCCTACGAGCAGTACTTC
TRBV15	TRBJ1-1	NA	NA	CATSTLGEGNTEAFF	TGTGCCACCAGCACCCTGGGGGAGGGAAACACTGAAGCTTTCTTT
TRBV3-1/TRBV3-2	TRBJ1-6	TRBD1	NA	CASSQARGTGVYNSPLHF	TGTGCCAGCAGCCAAGCCCGGGGGACAGGTGTTTATAATTCACCCCTCCACTTT
TRBV29-1	TRBJ2-7	NA	NA	CSVEFGYEQYF	TGCAGCGTTGAATTCGGCTACGAGCAGTACTTC
TRBV7-9	TRBJ1-2	NA	NA	CASSFRTSGYTF	TGTGCCAGCAGCTTTCGCACTTCCGGCTACACCTTC
TRBV3-1/TRBV3-2	TRBJ1-4	TRBD1	NA	CASSTGVVNEKLFF	TGTGCCAGCAGTACAGGGGTCGTAAATGAAAAACTGTTTTTT
TRBV27	TRBJ2-7	TRBD1	few	CASATRRDRGYEQYF	TGTGCCAGCGCTACCCGTCGAGACAGGGGCTACGAGCAGTACTTC
TRBV18	TRBJ1-2	NA	NA	CASSPLQANYGYTF	TGTGCCAGCTCACCCCTACAGGCTAACTATGGCTACACCTTC
TRBV4-3	TRBJ1-1	NA	NA	CASSQDPGSRRAFF	TGCGCCAGCAGCCAAGATCCCGGGTCCCGCCGCGCTTTCTTT
TRBV27	TRBJ2-7	NA	NA	CASSFYAGLTYEQYF	TGTGCCAGCAGTTTCTATGCGGGGTTAACCTACGAGCAGTACTTC
TRBV30	TRBJ2-6	NA	once	CAWSGESFTAGANVLTF	TGTGCCTGGAGTGGAGAGTCATTCACTGCTGGGGCCAACGTCCTGACTTTC
TRBV27	TRBJ1-2	NA	once	CASTRDGEGRYGYTF	TGTGCCAGCACCCGGGATGGGGAGGGACGCTATGGCTACACCTTC
TRBV27	TRBJ1-2	NA	NA	CASSLSTAYGYTF	TGTGCCAGCAGTTTATCGACAGCCTATGGCTACACCTTC
TRBV28	TRBJ2-7	NA	once	CASRDGGSYEQYF	TGTGCCAGCAGGGACGGGGGATCCTACGAGCAGTACTTC
TRBV29-1	TRBJ2-7	NA	NA	CSPPIWSSGYEQYF	TGCAGCCCCCCTATTTGGAGCAGCGGCTACGAGCAGTACTTC
TRBV27	TRBJ2-7	NA	NA	CASSFSTGPYEQYF	TGTGCCAGCAGTTTCTCGACAGGCCCCTACGAGCAGTACTTC
TRBV7-3	TRBJ2-6	TRBD2	NA	CASSLSGTSSGANVLTF	TGTGCCAGCAGCCTATCCGGGACTAGCTCTGGGGCCAACGTCCTGACTTTC
TRBV7-2	TRBJ2-3	TRBD2	NA	CASSHRDYTDTQYF	TGTGCCAGCAGTCATAGGGACTACACAGATACGCAGTATTTT
TRBV9	TRBJ2-5	TRBD2	NA	CASSVGLAGGPRGTQYF	TGTGCCAGCAGCGTAGGACTAGCGGGCGGACCCCGAGGGACCCAGTACTTC
TRBV7-2	TRBJ2-5	NA	NA	CASSLAQRQETQYF	TGTGCCAGCAGCTTAGCCCAGCGCCAAGAGACCCAGTACTTC
TRBV10-3	TRBJ2-7	TRBD1	NA	CAISVDRGPVDEQYF	TGTGCCATCAGTGTTGACAGGGGGCCGGTCGACGAGCAGTACTTC
TRBV15	TRBJ1-3	NA	few	CATSRERHISGNTIYF	TGTGCCACCAGCAGAGAGCGACACATCTCTGGAAACACCATATATTTT
TRBV27	TRBJ2-7	TRBD2	NA	CASSLGLGGYEQYF	TGTGCCAGCAGCCTGGGACTAGGGGGCTACGAGCAGTACTTC
TRBV16	TRBJ2-6	NA	NA	CASSQLGDGANVLTF	TGTGCCAGCAGCCAATTAGGAGATGGGGCCAACGTCCTGACTTTC
TRBV2	TRBJ2-5	NA	NA	CASSEDRGSQETQYF	TGTGCCAGCAGTGAAGATAGGGGGTCCCAAGAGACCCAGTACTTC
TRBV5-4	TRBJ2-1	NA	NA	CASSDLPGNEQFF	TGTGCCAGCAGTGATCTACCGGGCAATGAGCAGTTCTTC
TRBV6-2/TRBV6-3	TRBJ2-5	TRBD2	NA	CASSPPLAGGLGEETQYF	TGTGCCAGCAGCCCCCCACTAGCGGGGGGGCTTGGGGAAGAGACCCAGTACTTC
TRBV6-2/TRBV6-3	TRBJ2-5	TRBD2	NA	CASSYGGGARTQYF	TGTGCCAGCAGTTACGGCGGGGGGGCCCGGACCCAGTACTTC
TRBV10-1	TRBJ2-1	TRBD2	NA	CASSDPSGGYNEQFF	TGCGCCAGCAGTGATCCGAGCGGGGGCTACAATGAGCAGTTCTTC